The present T cell receptor beta chain was sequenced within a study of blood T cell repertoires in COVID-19. Overall study context: The United States, Italy and Spain supplied acute and convalescent COVID-19 samples. PBMCs, B-cell-depleted T cells, or T cells provided the cDNA or gDNA that made up the material.

Someone with COVID-19 had been met by exposed participants within 2 weeks before study entry. Only in-frame clones appear in the TCRdb table, and some are missing; sequencing was by immunoSEQ multiplex PCR. The sample shows 350,000 to 500,000 clones, roughly 88% of them seen only once. The sequenced material came from PBMCs or T cells enriched from blood (not recorded which). This sequence was found in a woman between 18 and 29 years old who had been exposed to COVID-19.

CDR3 DNA: TGTGCCAGCAGTCCAGCGGGAGGGGGCTCCTACAATGAGCAGTTCTTC. Translated, it gives CASSPAGGGSYNEQFF. This sequence joins TRBV28 and TRBJ2-1; 10 bases align to TRBD2. V shed 5 bases, J shed 0 bases, and the junction held 4 bases outside the gene matches. The length of the CDR3 is 16 residues. The germline CDR1 and CDR2 sequences are MDHEN and SYDVKM.